The TCR beta chain under discussion was sequenced for a study of STAT5B mutations in CD4+ large granular lymphocyte leukemia. The study's findings and limits: Compared with healthy controls (2/35), patient top clones favored TRBV06 (8/27).

Method: immunoSEQ multiplex PCR; TCRdb's copy keeps in-frame clones and lacks some. The data show about 35,000 clones, about 65% seen once. Germline CDR1 LNHDA, CDR2 SQIVND (reference sequence). The CDR3 loop spans 14 amino acids. Trimming left V 7 bases short and J 1 base short, with 8 bases between. In its sample, this clone was seen once. The antigen is undetermined. The chain uses TRBV19 and TRBJ2-6; a possible D gene is TRBD1 (6 bases). The clonotype comes from a human donor in good health. Sequenced material: CD4+ T cells from blood buffy coats. CDR3 DNA sequence: TGTGCCAGTACAGGGGTGTCTGGGGCCAACGTCCTGACTTTC. Translating it yields CASTGVSGANVLTF. Filled out from reference TRBV19 and TRBJ2-6, the complete variable domain reads DGGITQSPKYLFRKEGQNVTLSCEQNLNHDAMYWYRQDPGQGLRLIYYSQIVNDFQKGDIAEGYSVSREKKESFPLTVTSAQKNPTAFYLCASTGVSGANVLTFGAGSRLTVL.